The 28 T cell receptor beta chains presented below share a single source sample, sequenced in a study of blood T cell repertoires in COVID-19. TCRdb's copy holds only in-frame clones and misses some; the assay was immunoSEQ multiplex PCR. The sample includes 150,000 to 190,000 clones, more than 75% seen only once; the top ten take 7.5% to 8.5%. Source material: peripheral blood. The receptors here all came from a woman aged 55-70 years with COVID-19, enrolled during active disease.

The rearrangement uses TRBV27 and TRBJ1-5; D not certain. Germline CDR1 and CDR2: MNHEY and SMNVEV (reference sequence). The CDR3 loop spans 13 amino acids. Trimming removed 6 bases at V and 7 bases at J, with 13 bases between. This chain's CDR3 is CASSQGGRQPQHF. CDR3 in DNA: TGTGCCAGCAGCCAAGGAGGGCGACAGCCCCAGCATTTT.

The chain carries TRBV9 and TRBJ2-1, with no clear D. Trimming left V 4 bases short and J 3 bases short, with 14 bases between. CDR3 length: 15 residues. Germline lookup yields CDR1 SGDLS and CDR2 YYNGEE. The CDR3 DNA reads TGTGCCAGCAGCTATGACTGGTTTGGCTACAATGAGCAGTTCTTC. This translates into CASSYDWFGYNEQFF.

This clone was observed a handful of times. The chain links TRBV7-2 to TRBJ2-1; no clear D gene. Trimming took off 6 bases at V and 7 bases at J, with 13 bases between the two ends. Germline V lookup: CDR1 SGHTA, CDR2 FQGNSA. This CDR3 comprises 13 residues. Here the CDR3 DNA reads TGTGCCAGCAGGCCCAGGATTGGGAATGAGCAGTTCTTC. Translating it yields CASRPRIGNEQFF.

The chain employs TRBV9 and TRBJ1-1, with D unclear. The CDR3 covers 15 residues. Trimming removed 0 bases from V and 0 bases from J, with 9 bases in between. Germline lookup yields CDR1 SGDLS and CDR2 YYNGEE. Here the CDR3 DNA reads TGTGCCAGCAGCGTAGGAAACCGGTTGAACACTGAAGCTTTCTTT. Its translation is CASSVGNRLNTEAFF.

This clone was observed a handful of times. CDR3 coding DNA: TGTGCCAGCAGCGTAAACCGGGGGGAAAAACTGTTTTTT. It yields the protein CASSVNRGEKLFF. V is TRBV9 and J is TRBJ1-4, with D perhaps TRBD1 (5 bases). CDR3 length: 13 amino acids. Trimming shortened V by 1 base and J by 8 bases, and 9 bases separated the two germline ends. CDR1 is SGDLS and CDR2 is YYNGEE in the germline V gene.

CDR3 DNA: TGCAGCGTTGGAGAGCGGAGACTAGCGGGAGGCCAAGAGACCCAGTACTTC. It encodes CSVGERRLAGGQETQYF. J is TRBJ2-5 and V is TRBV29-1; the match to TRBD2 covers 13 bases. Germline loops: CDR1 SQVTM, CDR2 ANQGSEA. The CDR3 contains 17 residues. V shed 4 bases, J shed 1 base, and the junction held 9 bases outside the gene matches.

The genes are TRBV2 and TRBJ1-1; a possible D gene is TRBD1 (6 bases). Germline V lookup: CDR1 SNHLY, CDR2 FYNNEI. V was pared by 6 bases and J by 1 base, with 18 bases between. The CDR3 covers 16 residues. This CDR3 reads CASRAAYGTKNTEAFF. The CDR3 coding sequence is TGTGCCAGCAGGGCAGCCTACGGGACAAAGAACACTGAAGCTTTCTTT. Full variable domain (missing parts from reference TRBV2 and TRBJ1-1): EPEVTQTPSHQVTQMGQEVILRCVPISNHLYFYWYRQILGQKVEFLVSFYNNEISEKSEIFDDQFSVERPDGSNFTLKIRSTKLEDSAMYFCASRAAYGTKNTEAFFGQGTRLTVV.

This chain uses TRBV9 with TRBJ1-5, with D possibly being TRBD1 (6 bases). The V and J ends lost 7 bases and 4 bases respectively, with 15 bases between them. Germline V gives CDR1 SGDLS, CDR2 YYNGEE. This CDR3 is built from 14 residues. CDR3 DNA sequence: TGTGCCAGCGGGAGGGGGACCTCAAATCAGCCCCAGCATTTT. Protein product: CASGRGTSNQPQHF.

The chain recombines TRBV11-2 with TRBJ2-1; TRBD2 matches 11 bases. The length of the CDR3 is 15 residues. Trimming took 5 bases from V and 6 from J; bases not matched to a gene: 6. Per germline, CDR1 SGHAT and CDR2 FQNNGV. CDR3 sequence: CASSAGLAGGNEQFF. The CDR3 DNA reads TGTGCCAGCAGCGCTGGGCTAGCGGGAGGCAATGAGCAGTTCTTC.

The chain is built from TRBV11-2 and TRBJ2-1; D gene uncertain. Trimming took off 5 bases at V and 7 bases at J, with 6 bases between the two ends. The CDR3 is made up of 11 amino acids. Germline CDR1 is SGHAT and CDR2 is FQNNGV. DNA of the CDR3: TGTGCCAGCAGCCCCTTAAATGAGCAGTTCTTC. This encodes CASSPLNEQFF.

The rearrangement uses TRBV18 and TRBJ1-1; a possible D gene is TRBD1 (6 bases). The V gene's germline CDR1 is KGHSH and CDR2 LQKENI. The CDR3 runs to 14 residues. V dropped 5 bases and J dropped 1 base, with 11 bases sitting between them. CDR3 sequence (DNA): TGTGCCAGCTCATCGGACAGAGCGAACACTGAAGCTTTCTTT. It specifies CASSSDRANTEAFF.

Only a few counts were recorded for this clone. In the same sample, other DNA sequences code for this CDR3. V usage is TRBV12-3 or TRBV12-4 and J usage is TRBJ2-5; the D gene is possibly TRBD2 (6 bases). The CDR3 contains 13 residues. V dropped 2 bases and J dropped 5 bases, with 9 bases sitting between them. CDR3 residues: CASSLSGVETQYF. Written as DNA, the CDR3 is TGTGCCAGCAGTTTATCGGGGGTCGAGACCCAGTACTTC.

The V call is TRBV18, the J call TRBJ1-1, with 11 positions matching TRBD1. The CDR3 extends over 16 amino acids. Trimming removed 0 bases from V and 5 bases from J; junction bases left unmatched: 5. Germline-derived CDR1 and CDR2 are KGHSH and LQKENI. CDR3 residues: CASSPPGTGGETEAFF. DNA of the CDR3: TGTGCCAGCTCACCACCCGGGACAGGGGGAGAAACTGAAGCTTTCTTT.

This chain connects TRBV6-5 to TRBJ2-3; the D gene is possibly TRBD1 (5 bases). V lost 11 bases, J lost 1 base, and 13 bases lay in between. The CDR3 contains 13 residues. CDR1 MNHEY and CDR2 SVGAGI come from the germline V gene. The CDR3 is CASRGLGTDTQYF. The CDR3 DNA sequence: TGTGCCTCTAGGGGATTGGGCACAGATACGCAGTATTTT.

The rearrangement links TRBV27 to TRBJ2-7, with a weak D call TRBD2 (5 bases). Germline CDR1 is MNHEY and CDR2 is SMNVEV (reference sequence). This CDR3 comprises 13 residues. Trimming took off 6 bases at V and 4 bases at J, with 13 bases between the two ends. In DNA form, the CDR3 reads TGTGCCAGCAGCTCGGCGGGCTATTACGAGCAGTACTTC. The encoded protein is CASSSAGYYEQYF.

V gene TRBV19 combines with J gene TRBJ1-1, with no clear D. The germline gives CDR1 LNHDA, CDR2 SQIVND (reference sequence). The CDR3 has 15 residues. V lost 5 bases and J lost 1, with 14 bases in between. The CDR3 sequence is CASSSEMNRNTEAFF. In DNA, the CDR3 is TGTGCCAGTAGTTCGGAGATGAATAGGAACACTGAAGCTTTCTTT.

The V call is TRBV4-2, the J call TRBJ2-5; D gene uncertain. V gave up 8 bases and J gave up 0 bases, with 7 bases separating them. Per germline, CDR1 LGHNA and CDR2 YNFKEQ. The CDR3 spans 12 residues. In DNA form, the CDR3 reads TGTGCCAGCCAAAGCGACCAAGAGACCCAGTACTTC. The encoded protein is CASQSDQETQYF.

This clone was counted only a few times. The chain links TRBV5-6 to TRBJ1-6; no clear D. Germline V gives CDR1 SGHDT, CDR2 YYEEEE. Deletions cut 0 bases from V and 6 bases from J, with 10 bases between. The CDR3 runs to 15 residues. Here the CDR3 DNA reads TGTGCCAGCAGCTTGGAGAGCGGCAGTAATTCACCCCTCCACTTT. Translation: CASSLESGSNSPLHF.

This clone was counted between two and nine times. The chain employs TRBV19 and TRBJ1-2; 7 bases fit TRBD1. The V gene's germline CDR1 is LNHDA and CDR2 SQIVND (reference sequence). Trimming cost V 5 bases and J 3 bases; bases outside gene matches: 6. The CDR3 has 14 amino acids. CDR3 DNA: TGTGCCAGTAGTGCCGGGACAGAGGACTATGGCTACACCTTC. Protein: CASSAGTEDYGYTF.

The CDR3 bases are TGCGCCAGCAGCTTGTTCCATGCGGGAAACCAAGAGACCCAGTACTTC. Its protein product is CASSLFHAGNQETQYF. The chain carries TRBV5-1 and TRBJ2-5; possible D gene TRBD2, 6 bases. V dropped 1 base and J dropped 0 bases, with 13 bases sitting between them. CDR3 length: 16 residues. The germline gives CDR1 SGHRS, CDR2 YFSETQ.

The rearrangement joins TRBV9 to TRBJ1-1; D gene ambiguous. V was trimmed by 0 bases and J by 0 bases, leaving 12 bases between them. The CDR3 is made up of 16 amino acids. CDR1 SGDLS and CDR2 YYNGEE come from the germline V gene. The CDR3 reads CASSVGPTILNTEAFF. CDR3 in DNA: TGTGCCAGCAGCGTAGGTCCGACAATCCTGAACACTGAAGCTTTCTTT.

The chain has TRBV9 and TRBJ1-6, with D possibly being TRBD1 (6 bases). The germline V gene has CDR1 SGDLS and CDR2 YYNGEE. The CDR3 loop spans 15 amino acids. V lost 0 bases and J 3 bases, leaving 7 bases between the germline ends. The CDR3 sequence is CASSVAGVYNSPLHF. CDR3 in DNA: TGTGCCAGCAGCGTAGCAGGGGTCTATAATTCACCCCTCCACTTT. Drawing the rest from reference TRBV9 and TRBJ1-6, the complete variable domain is DSGVTQTPKHLITATGQRVTLRCSPRSGDLSVYWYQQSLDQGLQFLIQYYNGEERAKGNILERFSAQQFPDLHSELNLSSLELGDSALYFCASSVAGVYNSPLHFGNGTRLTVT.

V and J are TRBV18 and TRBJ1-5; D is unclear. This CDR3 is built from 14 residues. Germline V CDR1 and CDR2: KGHSH, LQKENI. V lost 2 bases and J lost 3, with 8 bases in between. This CDR3 is CASSPGQTNQPQHF. The CDR3 DNA reads TGTGCCAGCTCACCAGGGCAGACCAATCAGCCCCAGCATTTT.

The rearrangement joins TRBV6-5 to TRBJ1-1; D ambiguous. Per the germline V gene, CDR1 is MNHEY and CDR2 is SVGAGI. This CDR3 is built from 12 residues. Trimming removed 6 bases from V and 2 bases from J, with 7 bases in between. CDR3 DNA: TGTGCCAGCAGAGGAGATAACACTGAAGCTTTCTTT. Its protein product is CASRGDNTEAFF.

This chain uses TRBV5-4 with TRBJ1-4; the D gene is possibly TRBD1 (5 bases). Trimming took off 3 bases at V and 6 bases at J, with 9 bases between the two ends. Germline V lookup: CDR1 SGHNT, CDR2 YYREEE (reference sequence). The CDR3 is 13 amino acids. CDR3 amino acids: CASSSGHDEKLFF. The CDR3 bases are TGTGCCAGCAGCTCCGGACATGATGAAAAACTGTTTTTT.

Comments on this clone: Given a much more abundant clone one base away, this may be a read error. Distinct nucleotide sequences in the sample also encode this CDR3. The V call is TRBV6-5, the J call TRBJ1-5; TRBD1 aligns across 7 bases. The germline gives CDR1 MNHEY, CDR2 SVGAGI. J was trimmed by 7 bases and V by 6 bases; bases with no gene match: 3. This CDR3 comprises 12 residues. CDR3 DNA sequence: TGTGCCAGCAGGGCAGGGGGGCAGCCCCAGCATTTT. Protein product: CASRAGGQPQHF.

The chain uses TRBV3-1 (or the pseudogene TRBV3-2) and TRBJ2-2, with TRBD1 matching over 10 bases. From germline, CDR1 is LGHDT and CDR2 YNNKEL (reference sequence). The V and J ends lost 2 bases and 5 bases, in that order; junction bases with no gene match: 2. This CDR3 region has 15 residues. CDR3 region: CASSQLGQGTGELFF. The CDR3 DNA reads as TGTGCCAGCAGCCAACTGGGACAGGGGACCGGGGAGCTGTTTTTT.

The V gene is TRBV18, the J gene TRBJ1-2; 7 bases align to TRBD1. V shed 6 bases and J 6 bases; nucleotides not matched to a gene: 10. Germline assignment: CDR1 KGHSH and CDR2 LQKENI. The CDR3 totals 14 residues. The CDR3 reads CASSPDREANGYTF. CDR3 in DNA: TGTGCCAGCTCTCCCGACAGGGAAGCGAATGGCTACACCTTC.